This is a list of T cell receptor beta chains from one sample in a study of identical twins. One entry per CDR3 protein results from TCRdb running MiXCR on the 5' RACE reads. The table has around 690,000 distinct CDR3 sequences, approximately 22% seen once; the top ten hold approximately 4.5%. These same data were also listed under a study on T cells expressing NK-cell markers.

The sequenced sample consisted of PBMCs. Receptors were obtained from a woman younger than 30 in good health. CDR3s include the opening cysteine and the closing phenylalanine or tryptophan. The D gene is left open where the match is weak. The size of a clone is reported for some rows only, either as once, few or many, or as a class for expanded clones.

J	V	size	D	length	DNA	CDR3
TRBJ1-2	TRBV11-2	few	NA	14	TGTGCCAGCAGCTTAGAGGACACAGACTATGGCTACACCTTC	CASSLEDTDYGYTF
TRBJ2-1	TRBV20-1	few	TRBD2	14	TGCAGTGCCCCGAGAAGGACTAGCGGCAATGAGCAGTTCTTC	CSAPRRTSGNEQFF
TRBJ1-5	TRBV15	few	TRBD1	14	TGTGCCACCAGCCAGACAGGGAGGAGGCAGCCCCAGCATTTT	CATSQTGRRQPQHF
TRBJ2-3	TRBV20-1	few	NA	13	TGCAGTGCTCCGAGGGGGGCTACAGATACGCAGTATTTT	CSAPRGATDTQYF
TRBJ1-2	TRBV7-8	NA	TRBD1	15	TGTGCCAGCAGCTTAAAGAGGGGGCTAGGAGATGGCTACACCTTC	CASSLKRGLGDGYTF
TRBJ2-3	TRBV10-3	NA	NA	18	TGTGCCATCAGTGGCCGCACAGGGGCGGGGTCTGACACAGATACGCAGTATTTT	CAISGRTGAGSDTDTQYF
TRBJ2-2	TRBV9	once	TRBD1	18	TGTGCCAGCAGCGTAGCAAAAACAGGGGAAACTAGAAGCGGGGAGCTGTTTTTT	CASSVAKTGETRSGELFF
TRBJ1-1	TRBV12-3/TRBV12-4	few	TRBD1	14	TGTGCCAGCAGTTATAAGGGGGCGAACACTGAAGCTTTCTTT	CASSYKGANTEAFF
TRBJ2-4	TRBV5-1	NA	NA	15	TGCGCCAGCTCAACAGGGACTACTGCAGGAAACATTCAGTACTTC	CASSTGTTAGNIQYF
TRBJ2-4	TRBV2	NA	TRBD2	14	TGTGCCAGCCTGCTGACTAGCGGTATCTCCGGGCCGTACTTC	CASLLTSGISGPYF
TRBJ2-7	TRBV5-5	few	NA	14	TGTGCCAGCAGCTTGGCCCCACCCAACTACGAGCAGTACTTC	CASSLAPPNYEQYF
TRBJ2-7	TRBV5-5	few	NA	15	TGTGCCAGCACCCTGGAGGTCAGTGGAGGGTACGAGCAGTACTTC	CASTLEVSGGYEQYF
TRBJ1-2	TRBV20-1	NA	NA	13	TGCAGTGTCCGGGGGGGAGATGCCTATGGCTACACCTTC	CSVRGGDAYGYTF
TRBJ1-1	TRBV20-1	NA	TRBD1	15	TGCAGTGCTAGAGAACCGGGACAGTTGAACACTGAAGCTTTCTTT	CSAREPGQLNTEAFF
TRBJ2-1	TRBV20-1	NA	TRBD2	11	TGCAGTGCTAGGACTAGCGATGAGCAGTTCTTC	CSARTSDEQFF
TRBJ2-1	TRBV5-1	many	NA	14	TGCGCCAGCAGCTTGGTGGGCACGGGGGATGAGCAGTTCTTC	CASSLVGTGDEQFF
TRBJ2-3	TRBV5-8	many	NA	13	TGTGCCAGCAGCCGGGATGGGGGGGCTACGCAGTATTTT	CASSRDGGATQYF
TRBJ1-3	TRBV20-1	few	NA	14	TGCAGTGCTAATCTGGGATCAGACGGAAACACCATATATTTT	CSANLGSDGNTIYF
TRBJ2-5	TRBV20-1	NA	NA	13	TGCAGTGCTGGGGTGAGCCGCGGAGAGACCCAGTACTTC	CSAGVSRGETQYF
TRBJ2-6	TRBV27	NA	NA	14	TGTGCCAGCAGTTTTCACTCTGGGGCCAACGTCCTGACTTTC	CASSFHSGANVLTF
TRBJ2-4	TRBV11-1	NA	TRBD1	18	TGTGCCAGCAGCCCCACAGGGGGCATCGTTGAGGGCAAAAACATTCAGTACTTC	CASSPTGGIVEGKNIQYF
TRBJ2-7	TRBV4-2	NA	NA	13	TGTGCCAGCAGCCAAGTATCCAACTACGAGCAGTACTTC	CASSQVSNYEQYF
TRBJ2-5	TRBV10-3	few	NA	13	TGTGCCATCAGTGAAGTGGAGGAGGAGACCCAGTACTTC	CAISEVEEETQYF
TRBJ2-1	TRBV29-1	NA	NA	15	TGCAGCGTTGAATTTAGAGACTTTTCCTACAATGAGCAGTTCTTC	CSVEFRDFSYNEQFF
TRBJ2-7	TRBV5-1	NA	NA	15	TGCGCCAGCAGCTGGGGGACCACAACCCGATACGAGCAGTACTTC	CASSWGTTTRYEQYF
TRBJ2-1	TRBV12-3/TRBV12-4	few	NA	12	TGTGCCAGCGGGTACTTGGATTGGGAGCAGTTCTTC	CASGYLDWEQFF
TRBJ2-7	TRBV20-1	few	TRBD2	16	TGCAGTGCTAGAGATTTGGCTAGCGGGATCGTACACGAGCAGTACTTC	CSARDLASGIVHEQYF
TRBJ1-5	TRBV10-3	NA	NA	14	TGTGCCATCAGGCCACAGGGCCCCAATCAGCCCCAGCATTTT	CAIRPQGPNQPQHF
TRBJ1-1	TRBV20-1	few	NA	13	TGCAGTGCTTCAGGTATCATGAACACTGAAGCTTTCTTT	CSASGIMNTEAFF
TRBJ1-6	TRBV20-1	NA	NA	13	TGCAGTGCTCGTCGGACAGTGAATTCACCCCTCCACTTT	CSARRTVNSPLHF
TRBJ2-1	TRBV11-2	NA	TRBD2	15	TGTGCCAGCAGAGGACTAGCGGGAGGGTTGAATGAGCAGTTCTTC	CASRGLAGGLNEQFF
TRBJ2-1	TRBV29-1	NA	NA	14	TGCAGCGTTAGTTCGACTATCTCCTACAATGAGCAGTTCTTC	CSVSSTISYNEQFF
TRBJ1-1	TRBV20-1	NA	TRBD1	19	TGCAGTGCATTAGGACAGGGAAAGGCTACCGTAGTCCCGAGGACTGAAGCTTTCTTT	CSALGQGKATVVPRTEAFF
TRBJ2-3	TRBV20-1	once	TRBD2	18	TGCAGTGCTAGAGATCGCACTAGCGGGGGGGCCCGCGCAGATACGCAGTATTTT	CSARDRTSGGARADTQYF
TRBJ1-1	TRBV12-3/TRBV12-4	few	NA	12	TGTGCCAGCAGCCTTCAATTCATTGAAGCTTTCTTT	CASSLQFIEAFF
TRBJ2-5	TRBV10-2	NA	TRBD1	14	TGCGCCAGCACCCGAAGACAGGGGGAAGAGACCCAGTACTTC	CASTRRQGEETQYF
TRBJ2-7	TRBV10-3	many	NA	12	TGTGCCATCAGTCCTAAAGGCTACGAGCAGTACTTC	CAISPKGYEQYF
TRBJ2-3	TRBV20-1	few	NA	14	TGCAGTGCTAGAGCCCCAACGAACACAGATACGCAGTATTTT	CSARAPTNTDTQYF
TRBJ2-5	TRBV29-1	NA	NA	12	TGCAGCGTTCAGTGGACCCAAGAGACCCAGTACTTC	CSVQWTQETQYF
TRBJ2-3	TRBV6-5	NA	NA	15	TGTGCCAGCAGTTACGCACCCTCTAGCACAGATACGCAGTATTTT	CASSYAPSSTDTQYF
TRBJ1-2	TRBV7-9	many	NA	15	TGTGCCAGCAGCGCCGACGGTGCTACTAACTATGGCTACACCTTC	CASSADGATNYGYTF
TRBJ2-7	TRBV7-9	NA	NA	16	TGTGCCAGCAGCCCTCGGGGCCTATCCACCCTCTACGAGCAGTACTTC	CASSPRGLSTLYEQYF
TRBJ2-3	TRBV7-2	many	NA	13	TGTGCCAGCAGCTTAAGGCCCACAGATACGCAGTATTTT	CASSLRPTDTQYF
TRBJ1-1	TRBV29-1	NA	TRBD1	11	TGCAGCGCTCTGACAGGGACTGAAGCTTTCTTT	CSALTGTEAFF
TRBJ2-5	TRBV4-1	NA	NA	15	TGCGCCAGCCAACCTCGTTCGTTGGTAGAGGAGACCCAGTACTTC	CASQPRSLVEETQYF
TRBJ1-6	TRBV14	many	NA	12	TGTGCCAGCAGCCAAGAAGGGTCACCCCTCCACTTT	CASSQEGSPLHF
TRBJ2-2	TRBV27	once	NA	16	TGTGCCAGCAGTTTAAACTTCCGGGTCCCGGGCGGGGAGCTGTTTTTT	CASSLNFRVPGGELFF
TRBJ2-7	TRBV29-1	few	NA	13	TGCAGCGTTGAAGAAGTGACAGGTAACGAGCAGTACTTC	CSVEEVTGNEQYF
TRBJ1-1	TRBV6-5	NA	NA	15	TGTGCCAGCAGTTACGTCGCCAGCTTGAACACTGAAGCTTTCTTT	CASSYVASLNTEAFF
TRBJ1-2	TRBV20-1	NA	TRBD1	13	TGCAGTGCTACGGTACAGGGGGCCTATGGCTACACCTTC	CSATVQGAYGYTF
TRBJ1-5	TRBV7-9	many	NA	15	TGTGCCAGCAGCTCGATAGACAGAGACAATCAGCCCCAGCATTTT	CASSSIDRDNQPQHF
TRBJ1-1	TRBV11-2	few	NA	13	TGTGCCAGCAGCCTTCCAGGGGTCCCTGAAGCTTTCTTT	CASSLPGVPEAFF
TRBJ1-2	TRBV12-3/TRBV12-4	many	NA	13	TGTGCCAGCAGCCCACAGGGAAACTATGGCTACACCTTC	CASSPQGNYGYTF
TRBJ2-1	TRBV10-2	NA	NA	18	TGCGCCAGCAGTGACCCAGACTTTCTAGCGTCCTCCTACAATGAGCAGTTCTTC	CASSDPDFLASSYNEQFF